This TCR beta chain was captured in a study of shared clonotypes between healthy human individuals. Turning to the study itself: Each donor's CD4 naive and CD4 memory cells filled three plates apiece, CD8 naive two, and CD8 memory one.

Genomic DNA from each subset was divided evenly over several immunoSEQ plates. The table came from immunoSEQ multiplex PCR; TCRdb's copy has only in-frame clones and leaves some out. The profile covers around 1.1 million clones, with about four fifths appearing a single time and 0.5% to 0.65% taken by the ten largest. CDR1 and CDR2 (germline): MNHNS, SASEGT. The CDR3 loop spans 14 amino acids. With V trimmed by 6 bases and J by 4 bases, 5 bases remained unmatched. The sequenced sample consisted of memory CD4+ T cells from PBMCs. Subset defined: CD45RA-negative fraction. V gene TRBV6-1 combines with J gene TRBJ2-2, with 7 bases lining up with TRBD1. The clonotype comes from a man aged 18 to 30 in good health. Some clones in this sample may be carry-over from other donors' samples. CDR3 DNA: TGTGCCAGCAGATTGACAGGGAGCACCGGGGAGCTGTTTTTT. It encodes CASRLTGSTGELFF.